This T cell receptor (beta chain) is from a study of brain metastases from non-small cell lung cancer. Findings and limits, study-wide: T-cell clones appeared expanded in 60% to 75% of brain metastases relative to matched primary tumors.

Libraries were prepared by immunoSEQ multiplex PCR; TCRdb keeps only in-frame clonotypes and omits some of them. Here the sample spans 3,700 or so clones, around nine tenths being singletons. The CDR3 is 19 residues long. Germline assignment: CDR1 MNHEY and CDR2 SMNVEV (reference sequence). V gave up 3 bases and J gave up 0 bases; unmatched junction bases: 13. Points on this clone: Antigen unknown.

This TCR came from a donor aged 40 or over with non-small cell lung cancer. This chain uses TRBV27 with TRBJ2-3; TRBD2 matches 9 bases. The sample was primary lung tumor tissue. The CDR3 reads CASSFERGVPLGSTDTQYF. The CDR3 nucleotides are TGTGCCAGCAGTTTTGAGCGGGGGGTTCCTTTGGGTAGCACAGATACGCAGTATTTT.